A selection of T cell receptor beta chains follows, all from one sample in a study of T cells in Graves' hyperthyroidism and ophthalmopathy. TCRdb fed the multiplex PCR reads into MiXCR, producing one record per CDR3 protein. Found here are around 600,000 distinct CDR3 sequences, roughly 14% of them singletons; the top ten hold around 12%. Material for sequencing was blood. The receptors here all came from a woman aged 45-65 years with Graves' ophthalmopathy. Each CDR3 is given with its conserved first and last residue. The order of the fields is clone size, D gene, J gene, CDR3 length, V gene, CDR3 DNA, CDR3 protein. D genes are given only for firm matches. Clone size appears in some rows only: once, few, many, or a class for an expanded clone.

clone size: many; D gene: TRBD1; J gene: TRBJ2-1; CDR3 length: 11; V gene: TRBV20-1; CDR3 DNA: TGCAGTGCTAGTGGGACAGGGGGCCAGTTCTTC; CDR3 protein: CSASGTGGQFF
clone size: NA; D gene: NA; J gene: TRBJ2-7; CDR3 length: 13; V gene: TRBV27; CDR3 DNA: TGTGCCAGCAGTTATGTAGGGTCTTACGAGCAGTACTTC; CDR3 protein: CASSYVGSYEQYF
clone size: many; D gene: TRBD2; J gene: TRBJ2-1; CDR3 length: 14; V gene: TRBV6-1; CDR3 DNA: TGTGCCTCCATAGCGGGAGGGCCGGGCAATGAGCAGTTCTTC; CDR3 protein: CASIAGGPGNEQFF
clone size: many; D gene: NA; J gene: TRBJ2-5; CDR3 length: 14; V gene: TRBV12-3/TRBV12-4; CDR3 DNA: TGTGCCAGCAGCACCCCCGGGTCAGTAGAGACCCAGTACTTC; CDR3 protein: CASSTPGSVETQYF
clone size: NA; D gene: NA; J gene: TRBJ1-2; CDR3 length: 15; V gene: TRBV28; CDR3 DNA: TGTGCCAGCAGTTTCGGCGGGACGGCTGACTATGGCTACACCTTC; CDR3 protein: CASSFGGTADYGYTF
clone size: many; D gene: NA; J gene: TRBJ1-1; CDR3 length: 11; V gene: TRBV2; CDR3 DNA: TGTGCCAGCAGTCCAATGGCTGAAGCTTTCTTT; CDR3 protein: CASSPMAEAFF
clone size: many; D gene: NA; J gene: TRBJ2-3; CDR3 length: 17; V gene: TRBV3-1; CDR3 DNA: TGTGCCAGCAGCCAAGTTTCTAGGGCGGTGAGCACAGATACGCAGTATTTT; CDR3 protein: CASSQVSRAVSTDTQYF
clone size: many; D gene: NA; J gene: TRBJ1-1; CDR3 length: 15; V gene: TRBV28; CDR3 DNA: TGTGCCAGCAGTTTGGGTACAGGGAGGAACACTGAAGCTTTCTTT; CDR3 protein: CASSLGTGRNTEAFF
clone size: NA; D gene: NA; J gene: TRBJ1-2; CDR3 length: 14; V gene: TRBV15; CDR3 DNA: TGTGCCACCAGCAGAGATGGGCCCAGCTATGGCTACACCTTC; CDR3 protein: CATSRDGPSYGYTF
clone size: NA; D gene: TRBD1; J gene: TRBJ2-1; CDR3 length: 15; V gene: TRBV19; CDR3 DNA: TGTGCCAGTATCAAGGACAGGGGATCCTACAATGAGCAGTTCTTC; CDR3 protein: CASIKDRGSYNEQFF
clone size: few; D gene: TRBD2; J gene: TRBJ2-6; CDR3 length: 15; V gene: TRBV29-1; CDR3 DNA: TGCAGCGTCCGTACTAGCGGGAGTGGGGCCAACGTCCTGACTTTC; CDR3 protein: CSVRTSGSGANVLTF
clone size: many; D gene: TRBD1; J gene: TRBJ2-7; CDR3 length: 16; V gene: TRBV20-1; CDR3 DNA: TGCAGTGCTAGTCGAACAGGGGTATCGAGCTCCTACGAGCAGTACTTC; CDR3 protein: CSASRTGVSSSYEQYF
clone size: few; D gene: NA; J gene: TRBJ2-1; CDR3 length: 13; V gene: TRBV19; CDR3 DNA: TGTGCCAGTAGTGGCAGTATCTACAATGAGCAGTTCTTC; CDR3 protein: CASSGSIYNEQFF
clone size: few; D gene: NA; J gene: TRBJ2-2; CDR3 length: 14; V gene: TRBV5-8; CDR3 DNA: TGTGCCAGCAAAAACAGGACGGGTACCGGGGAGCTGTTTTTT; CDR3 protein: CASKNRTGTGELFF
clone size: few; D gene: NA; J gene: TRBJ1-1; CDR3 length: 13; V gene: TRBV27; CDR3 DNA: TGTGCCAGCAGCGGTCTGGTTGGCACTGAAGCTTTCTTT; CDR3 protein: CASSGLVGTEAFF
clone size: NA; D gene: TRBD2; J gene: TRBJ2-1; CDR3 length: 18; V gene: TRBV9; CDR3 DNA: TGTGCCAGCAGCGTAGCCTTGGCTAGCGGTCCTCGATCGGGGGAGCAGTTCTTC; CDR3 protein: CASSVALASGPRSGEQFF
clone size: many; D gene: NA; J gene: TRBJ1-2; CDR3 length: 15; V gene: TRBV18; CDR3 DNA: TGTGCCAGCTCACCGATGGGGGAATACATCTATGGCTACACCTTC; CDR3 protein: CASSPMGEYIYGYTF
clone size: many; D gene: NA; J gene: TRBJ2-7; CDR3 length: 12; V gene: TRBV2; CDR3 DNA: TGTGCCAGCAGTACCGGGACAAGAGAGCAGTACTTC; CDR3 protein: CASSTGTREQYF
clone size: NA; D gene: TRBD1; J gene: TRBJ1-4; CDR3 length: 14; V gene: TRBV12-3/TRBV12-4; CDR3 DNA: TGTGCCAGCAAACGACAGGGGATTAATGAAAAACTGTTTTTT; CDR3 protein: CASKRQGINEKLFF
clone size: NA; D gene: TRBD1; J gene: TRBJ1-2; CDR3 length: 15; V gene: TRBV6-1; CDR3 DNA: TGTGCCAGCAGGCCATCCGGGACAGGAGGCTATGGCTACACCTTC; CDR3 protein: CASRPSGTGGYGYTF
clone size: many; D gene: NA; J gene: TRBJ2-5; CDR3 length: 13; V gene: TRBV4-1; CDR3 DNA: TGCGCCAGCAGCCGGAACAGGGCAGAGACCCAGTACTTC; CDR3 protein: CASSRNRAETQYF
clone size: many; D gene: NA; J gene: TRBJ1-5; CDR3 length: 16; V gene: TRBV2; CDR3 DNA: TGTGCCAGCAGTGAAGCGCTTCTTGGGGCCCGGGGGCCCCAGCATTTT; CDR3 protein: CASSEALLGARGPQHF
clone size: NA; D gene: NA; J gene: TRBJ1-2; CDR3 length: 14; V gene: TRBV20-1; CDR3 DNA: TGCAGTGCTAGAGTAGTTCCGAGTTCCTATGGCTACACCTTC; CDR3 protein: CSARVVPSSYGYTF
clone size: many; D gene: TRBD2; J gene: TRBJ2-3; CDR3 length: 19; V gene: TRBV11-3; CDR3 DNA: TGTGCCAGCAGCTCGGGACTAGCGGGAGGACCATCGCCCACAGATACGCAGTATTTT; CDR3 protein: CASSSGLAGGPSPTDTQYF
clone size: NA; D gene: NA; J gene: TRBJ1-4; CDR3 length: 15; V gene: TRBV4-2; CDR3 DNA: TGTGCCAGCAGCCTCCAGGGACCAACTAATGAAAAACTGTTTTTT; CDR3 protein: CASSLQGPTNEKLFF
clone size: many; D gene: NA; J gene: TRBJ2-7; CDR3 length: 16; V gene: TRBV7-9; CDR3 DNA: TGTGCCAGCAGCTTAGGATCCAGACTGCTCTCCTACGAGCAGTACTTC; CDR3 protein: CASSLGSRLLSYEQYF
clone size: NA; D gene: NA; J gene: TRBJ2-7; CDR3 length: 13; V gene: TRBV7-7; CDR3 DNA: TGTGCTAGCAGCTTAACACAGGCTCGCGAGCAGTACTTC; CDR3 protein: CASSLTQAREQYF
clone size: many; D gene: NA; J gene: TRBJ2-2; CDR3 length: 18; V gene: TRBV3-1; CDR3 DNA: TGTGCCAGCAGCCAAGAGCCGAGTTGGTCTCTGAACACCGGGGAGCTGTTTTTT; CDR3 protein: CASSQEPSWSLNTGELFF
clone size: NA; D gene: TRBD2; J gene: TRBJ2-1; CDR3 length: 18; V gene: TRBV6-2/TRBV6-3; CDR3 DNA: TGTGCCAGCAGTTACAAGAGCGGCCTAGCGGGGCTCTACGATGAGCAGTTCTTC; CDR3 protein: CASSYKSGLAGLYDEQFF
clone size: many; D gene: NA; J gene: TRBJ2-3; CDR3 length: 14; V gene: TRBV5-1; CDR3 DNA: TGCGCCAGCATCGCGGGTCAGGTTACAGATACGCAGTATTTT; CDR3 protein: CASIAGQVTDTQYF
clone size: many; D gene: TRBD2; J gene: TRBJ2-1; CDR3 length: 19; V gene: TRBV9; CDR3 DNA: TGTGCCAGCAGCCCACAACCAGCTTCTAGCGGAGGAGGCTACAATGAGCAGTTCTTC; CDR3 protein: CASSPQPASSGGGYNEQFF
clone size: many; D gene: TRBD1; J gene: TRBJ2-3; CDR3 length: 13; V gene: TRBV2; CDR3 DNA: TGTGCCAGCTGGACAGGGTATACAGATACGCAGTATTTT; CDR3 protein: CASWTGYTDTQYF
clone size: NA; D gene: NA; J gene: TRBJ2-2; CDR3 length: 13; V gene: TRBV6-2/TRBV6-3; CDR3 DNA: TGTGCCAGCAGCCCGACATCGACCGGGGAGCTGTTTTTT; CDR3 protein: CASSPTSTGELFF